These 5 T cell receptor beta chains originate from one sample sequenced in a study of T cell changes during pregnancy in multiple sclerosis. Method: immunoSEQ multiplex PCR; TCRdb's copy keeps in-frame clones and lacks some. The table lists 75,000 to 100,000 clones, 90% of them singletons, with approximately 0.76% in the top ten. The source was peripheral blood, collected in the second trimester of pregnancy. These receptors were obtained from a female donor in good health, enrolled as a control in a pregnancy study.

This sequence joins TRBV2 and TRBJ2-5; D call uncertain. V shed 0 bases and J shed 1 base, with 12 bases lying between them. The length of the CDR3 is 16 residues. Per germline, CDR1 SNHLY and CDR2 FYNNEI. The CDR3 sequence is CASSEAGSAVQETQYF. As DNA, the CDR3 is TGTGCCAGCAGTGAAGCGGGCTCCGCAGTCCAAGAGACCCAGTACTTC.

The gene calls are TRBV7-2 and TRBJ1-2; no clear D. This CDR3 has 14 amino acids. Between the trimmed V and J ends, which lost 7 bases and 8 bases, there was a span of 20 bases. The germline V gene has CDR1 SGHTA and CDR2 FQGNSA. CDR3 in DNA: TGTGCCAGCACCCCCCTTGGAGGCAAGAGGGGCTACACCTTC. Protein sequence: CASTPLGGKRGYTF.

The CDR3: CASSPLVYGYTF. The CDR3 region has the DNA TGTGCCAGCAGTCCCCTAGTCTATGGCTACACCTTC. The chain uses TRBV28 and TRBJ1-2, with D unclear. Germline assignment: CDR1 MDHEN and CDR2 SYDVKM. Trimming removed 5 bases from V and 4 bases from J, with 8 bases in between. The CDR3 is 12 amino acids.

The chain is built from TRBV5-4 and TRBJ1-1, with 8 positions matching TRBD1. Germline CDR1 SGHNT, CDR2 YYREEE (reference sequence). V lost 4 bases to trimming and J lost 4 bases; unmatched junction nucleotides: 6. The CDR3 covers 14 residues. In nucleotides, the CDR3 is TGTGCCAGCAGCCGAGGACAGGGCGTCACTGAAGCTTTCTTT. Translated: CASSRGQGVTEAFF.

This chain links TRBV6-5 with TRBJ1-4, with D possibly being TRBD1 (5 bases). The CDR3 is made up of 15 amino acids. The V and J ends lost 2 bases and 7 bases respectively, with 14 bases between them. Germline lookup yields CDR1 MNHEY and CDR2 SVGAGI. Written as DNA, the CDR3 is TGTGCCAGCAGTTACGATTGGGGGAGGGGTGAAAAACTGTTTTTT. Translated: CASSYDWGRGEKLFF.